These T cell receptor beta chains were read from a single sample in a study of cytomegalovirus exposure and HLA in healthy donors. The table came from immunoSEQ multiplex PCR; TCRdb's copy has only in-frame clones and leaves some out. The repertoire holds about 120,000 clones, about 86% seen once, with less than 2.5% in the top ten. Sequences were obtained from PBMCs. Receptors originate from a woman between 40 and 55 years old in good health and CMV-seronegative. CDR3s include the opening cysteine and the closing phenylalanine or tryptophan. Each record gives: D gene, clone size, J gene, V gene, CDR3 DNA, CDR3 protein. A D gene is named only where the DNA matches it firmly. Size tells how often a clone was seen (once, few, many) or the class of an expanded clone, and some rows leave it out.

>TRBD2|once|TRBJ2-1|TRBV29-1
TGCAGCGTGATGACTAGCGGGGGCGCCGGGGGTGAGCAGTTCTTC
CSVMTSGGAGGEQFF
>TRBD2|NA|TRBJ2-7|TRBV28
TGTGCCAGCAGCGTCGGGACTAGCGGGAACTTAGACTTC
CASSVGTSGNLDF
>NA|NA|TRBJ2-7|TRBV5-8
TGTGCCAGCAGCTTTTACTCGGGGGCCTACGAGCAGTACTTC
CASSFYSGAYEQYF
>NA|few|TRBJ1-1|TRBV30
TGTGCCTGGAGCCTAATGAACACTGAAGCTTTCTTT
CAWSLMNTEAFF
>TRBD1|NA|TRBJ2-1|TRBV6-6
TGTGCCAGCAGACCGACAGGGGGCTTCTACAATGAGCAGTTCTTC
CASRPTGGFYNEQFF
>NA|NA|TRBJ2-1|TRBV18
TGTGCCAGCTCCCTTCCTGGGCTCAATGAGCAGTTCTTC
CASSLPGLNEQFF
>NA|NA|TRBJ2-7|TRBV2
TGTGCCAGCAGCCAAAGCGGAGAGCAGTACTTC
CASSQSGEQYF
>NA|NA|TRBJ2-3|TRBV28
TGTGCCAGCAGTTTGGACGGGAAGGGCACAGATACGCAGTATTTT
CASSLDGKGTDTQYF
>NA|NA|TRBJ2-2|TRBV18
TGTGCCAGCTCACCACCGTCGGTTTCCGGGGAGCTGTTTTTT
CASSPPSVSGELFF
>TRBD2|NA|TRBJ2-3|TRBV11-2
TGTGCCAGCCACGATAAGCGGGAGGGACGGCAAGATACGCAGTATTTT
CASHDKREGRQDTQYF
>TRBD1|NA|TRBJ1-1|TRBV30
TGTGCCTGTCGGGCGGGACAGGGAATGATGAACACTGAAGCTTTCTTT
CACRAGQGMMNTEAFF
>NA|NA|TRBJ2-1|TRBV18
TGTGCCAGCTCACCGGACTATGAGCAGTTCTTC
CASSPDYEQFF
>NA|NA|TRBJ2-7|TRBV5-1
TGCGCCAGCAGCCCTGGAGGGATAACGAGATACGAGCAGTACTTC
CASSPGGITRYEQYF
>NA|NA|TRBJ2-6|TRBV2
TGTGCCAGCAGAAAGAGATCAGGGGCTGGGGCCAACGTCCTGACTTTC
CASRKRSGAGANVLTF
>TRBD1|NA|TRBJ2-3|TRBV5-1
TGCGCCAGCAGCTTGGACAGGGGGGCAGATACGCAGTATTTT
CASSLDRGADTQYF
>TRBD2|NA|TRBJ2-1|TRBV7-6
TGTGCCAGCAGCTTAAATGTTCCGGGAGGGCCGGGGAATGAGCAGTTCTTC
CASSLNVPGGPGNEQFF
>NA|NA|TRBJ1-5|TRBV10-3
TGTGCCATCAGTGAGGGACAATATAGCAATCAGCCCCAGCATTTT
CAISEGQYSNQPQHF
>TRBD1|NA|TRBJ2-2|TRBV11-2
TGTGCCAGCAGCTTAGAGGGACAGGGGGCCTGGAGGACCGGGAAGCTGTTTTTT
CASSLEGQGAWRTGKLFF
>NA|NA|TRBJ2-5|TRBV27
TGTGCCAGCAAAAGGGGTGGATATGGAGAGACCCAGTACTTC
CASKRGGYGETQYF
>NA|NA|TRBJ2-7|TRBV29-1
TGCAGCGTTGGTCCGGGGGACTCCTACGAGCAGTACTTC
CSVGPGDSYEQYF
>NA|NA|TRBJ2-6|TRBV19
TGTGCCAGTAGTCGAGCAGGGACTGGGGCCAACGTCCTGACTTTC
CASSRAGTGANVLTF
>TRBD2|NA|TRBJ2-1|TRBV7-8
TGTGCCAGCAGGGGACTAGCGGGAGTGAGTGAGCAGTTCTTC
CASRGLAGVSEQFF
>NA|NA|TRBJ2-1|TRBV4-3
TGCGCCAGCAGCCGCAGCGGCTCCTACAATGAGCAGTTCTTC
CASSRSGSYNEQFF
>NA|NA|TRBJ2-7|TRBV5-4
TGTGCCAGCAGCATGGCCGCCCTAGGAGGCGAGCAGTACTTC
CASSMAALGGEQYF